This is a list of T cell receptor beta chains from one sample in a study of T-cell reconstitution after alpha-beta-depleted transplantation in children. TCRdb independently ran MiXCR on the PCR reads; one entry per CDR3 protein. The profile covers some 600,000 distinct CDR3 sequences, with under 15% appearing a single time and 2% to 2.5% taken by the ten largest. Sequenced here: PBMCs, mostly from graft donor cells, sampled 360 days after TCRalphabeta/CD19-depleted stem cell transplant. The receptors derive from a male patient under 18 who had a stem cell transplant for acute myeloid leukemia, so the T cells may come from the graft donor. Each CDR3 is given without its conserved first and last residue. D genes are given only for firm matches.

-,TRBJ2-3,TRBV28,ASSPRLVTYTDTQY
TRBD2,TRBJ2-1,TRBV12-3/TRBV12-4,ASSLAGLAGAHEQF
-,TRBJ2-2,TRBV27,ASSFLTSFQRPTGELF
TRBD2,TRBJ2-2,TRBV9,ASSVGGGGGELF
TRBD1,TRBJ2-1,TRBV12-3/TRBV12-4,ASSLGGSGTGANEQF
-,TRBJ2-5,TRBV4-3,ASSQGVSGQETQY
TRBD2,TRBJ2-5,TRBV12-3/TRBV12-4,ASRPLSGRGLRGWETQY
TRBD2,TRBJ2-7,TRBV11-2,ASSLDPSGTYEQY
-,TRBJ2-1,TRBV30,AWSVGRTYYNEQF
TRBD2,TRBJ2-1,TRBV11-2,ASSFHAPASGRAAPEQF
TRBD2,TRBJ2-7,TRBV20-1,SFSGLAGGTYEQY
TRBD1,TRBJ2-2,TRBV6-1,ATQTGAGTGELF
TRBD1,TRBJ2-7,TRBV29-1,SVWTGGPNYEQY
-,TRBJ1-1,TRBV28,ASLKTVNTEAF
TRBD2,TRBJ2-3,TRBV5-6,ASSPGTITDTQY
-,TRBJ2-7,TRBV20-1,SASTDRGSYEQY
TRBD2,TRBJ2-3,TRBV3-1,ASSPRPGGSTDTQY
TRBD2,TRBJ2-1,TRBV7-7,ASSLSPGTSLGEQF
-,TRBJ2-5,TRBV13,ASSSFGGGTEQETQY
-,TRBJ2-5,TRBV7-9,ASSLSAEYLETQY
-,TRBJ2-3,TRBV5-1,ASSLAQGWDTQY